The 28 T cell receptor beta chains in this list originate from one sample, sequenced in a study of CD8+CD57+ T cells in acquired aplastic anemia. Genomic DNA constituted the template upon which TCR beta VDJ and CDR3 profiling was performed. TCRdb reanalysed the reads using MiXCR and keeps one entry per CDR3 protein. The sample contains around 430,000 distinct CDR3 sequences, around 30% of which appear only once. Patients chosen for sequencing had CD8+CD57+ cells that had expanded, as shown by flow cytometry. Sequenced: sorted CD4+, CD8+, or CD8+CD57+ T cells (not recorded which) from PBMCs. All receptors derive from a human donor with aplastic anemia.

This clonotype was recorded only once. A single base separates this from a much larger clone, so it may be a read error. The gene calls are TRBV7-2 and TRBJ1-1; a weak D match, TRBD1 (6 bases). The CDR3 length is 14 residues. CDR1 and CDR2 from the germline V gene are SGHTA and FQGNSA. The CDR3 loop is CPSSGYRENTEAFF. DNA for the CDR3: TGTCCCAGCAGCGGTTACAGGGAGAACACTGAAGCTTTCTTT. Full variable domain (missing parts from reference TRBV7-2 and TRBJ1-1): GAGVSQSPSNKVTEKGKDVELRCDPISGHTALYWYRQSLGQGLEFLIYFQGNSAPDKSGLPSDRFSAERTGGSVSTLTIQRTQQEDSAVYLCPSSGYRENTEAFFGQGTRLTVV.

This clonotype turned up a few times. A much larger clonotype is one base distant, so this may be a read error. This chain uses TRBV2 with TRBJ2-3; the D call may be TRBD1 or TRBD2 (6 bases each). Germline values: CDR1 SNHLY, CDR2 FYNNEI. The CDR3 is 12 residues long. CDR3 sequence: CASKGGSDMQYF. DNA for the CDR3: TGTGCCTCCAAAGGGGGGTCAGATATGCAGTATTTT.

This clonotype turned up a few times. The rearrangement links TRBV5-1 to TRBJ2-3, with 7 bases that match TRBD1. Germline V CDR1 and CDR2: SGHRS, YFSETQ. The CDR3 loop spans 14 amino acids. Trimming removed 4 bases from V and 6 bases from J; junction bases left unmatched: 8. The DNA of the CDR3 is TGCGCCAGCAGCCCTCAGGGGGTGATGGATACGCAGTATTTT. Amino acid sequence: CASSPQGVMDTQYF. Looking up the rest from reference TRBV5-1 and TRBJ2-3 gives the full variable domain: KAGVTQTPRYLIKTRGQQVTLSCSPISGHRSVSWYQQTPGQGLQFLFEYFSETQRNKGNFPGRFSGRQFSNSRSEMNVSTLELGDSALYLCASSPQGVMDTQYFGPGTRLTVL.

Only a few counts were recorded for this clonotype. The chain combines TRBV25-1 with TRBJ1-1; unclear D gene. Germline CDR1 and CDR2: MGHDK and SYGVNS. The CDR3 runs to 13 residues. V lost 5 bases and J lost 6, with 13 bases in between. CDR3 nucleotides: TGTGCCAGCAGTTTTGAGGTTCAGTCTGAAGCTTTCTTT. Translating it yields CASSFEVQSEAFF. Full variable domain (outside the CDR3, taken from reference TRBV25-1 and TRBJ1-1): EADIYQTPRYLVIGTGKKITLECSQTMGHDKMYWYQQDPGMELHLIHYSYGVNSTEKGDLSSESTVSRIRTEHFPLTLESARPSHTSQYLCASSFEVQSEAFFGQGTRLTVV.

The CDR3: CASSQGPYNEQFF. CDR3 nucleotides: TGTGCCAGCAGCCAAGGACCATACAATGAGCAGTTCTTC. The V call is TRBV7-3, the J call TRBJ2-1; D is ambiguous. V dropped 5 bases and J dropped 4 bases, with 9 bases sitting between them. The CDR3 runs 13 residues. CDR1 and CDR2 (germline): SGHTA, FQGTGA.

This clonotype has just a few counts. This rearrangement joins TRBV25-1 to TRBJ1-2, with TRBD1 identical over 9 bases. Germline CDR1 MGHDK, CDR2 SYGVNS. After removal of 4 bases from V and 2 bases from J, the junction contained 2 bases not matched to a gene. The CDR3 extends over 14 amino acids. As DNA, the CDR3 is TGTGCCAGCAGTGGGACAGGGGCAAACTATGGCTACACCTTC. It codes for CASSGTGANYGYTF.

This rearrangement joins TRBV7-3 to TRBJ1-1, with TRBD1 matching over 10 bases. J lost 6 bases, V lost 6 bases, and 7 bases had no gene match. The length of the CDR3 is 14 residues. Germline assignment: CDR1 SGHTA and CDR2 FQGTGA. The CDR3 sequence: CASSFGQGDAEAFF. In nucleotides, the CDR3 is TGTGCCAGCAGTTTCGGACAGGGGGACGCTGAAGCTTTCTTT.

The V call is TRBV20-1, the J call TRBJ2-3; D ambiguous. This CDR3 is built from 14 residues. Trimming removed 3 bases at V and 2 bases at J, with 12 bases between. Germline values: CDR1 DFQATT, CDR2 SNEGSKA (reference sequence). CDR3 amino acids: CSASLGGYTDTQYF. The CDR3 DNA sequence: TGCAGTGCTAGTCTTGGTGGCTACACAGATACGCAGTATTTT.

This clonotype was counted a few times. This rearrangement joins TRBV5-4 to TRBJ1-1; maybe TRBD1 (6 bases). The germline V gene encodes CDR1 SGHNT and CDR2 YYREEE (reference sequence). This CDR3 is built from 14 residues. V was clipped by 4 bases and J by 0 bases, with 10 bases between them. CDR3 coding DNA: TGTGCCAGCAGCAAGGGACAACTGAACACTGAAGCTTTCTTT. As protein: CASSKGQLNTEAFF. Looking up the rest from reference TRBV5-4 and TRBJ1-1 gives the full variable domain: ETGVTQSPTHLIKTRGQQVTLRCSSQSGHNTVSWYQQALGQGPQFIFQYYREEENGRGNFPPRFSGLQFPNYSSELNVNALELDDSALYLCASSKGQLNTEAFFGQGTRLTVV.

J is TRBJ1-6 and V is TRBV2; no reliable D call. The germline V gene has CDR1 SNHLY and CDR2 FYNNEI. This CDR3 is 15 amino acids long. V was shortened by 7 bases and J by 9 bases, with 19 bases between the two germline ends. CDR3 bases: TGTGCCAGCAAGGAGCCGCGTAACTCTTTTTCACCCCTCCACTTT. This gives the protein CASKEPRNSFSPLHF.

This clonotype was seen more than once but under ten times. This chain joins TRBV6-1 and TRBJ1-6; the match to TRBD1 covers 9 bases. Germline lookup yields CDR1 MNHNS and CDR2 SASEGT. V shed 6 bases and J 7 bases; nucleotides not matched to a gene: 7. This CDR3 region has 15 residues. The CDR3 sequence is CASRGTGRTNSPLHF. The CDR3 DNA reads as TGTGCCAGCAGGGGGACAGGGAGAACCAATTCACCCCTCCACTTT.

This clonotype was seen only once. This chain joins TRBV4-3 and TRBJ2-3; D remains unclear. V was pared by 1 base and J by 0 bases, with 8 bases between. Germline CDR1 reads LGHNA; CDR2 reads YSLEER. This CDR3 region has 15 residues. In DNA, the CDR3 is TGCGCCAGCAGCCAAGGGGCTTTAAGCACAGATACGCAGTATTTT. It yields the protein CASSQGALSTDTQYF.

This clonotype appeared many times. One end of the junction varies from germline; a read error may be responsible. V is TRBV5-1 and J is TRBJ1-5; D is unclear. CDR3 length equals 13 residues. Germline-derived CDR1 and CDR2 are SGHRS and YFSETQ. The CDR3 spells CASSLEFNQPQHF. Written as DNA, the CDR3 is TGTGCCAGCAGCTTAGAGTTCAATCAGCCCCAGCATTTT.

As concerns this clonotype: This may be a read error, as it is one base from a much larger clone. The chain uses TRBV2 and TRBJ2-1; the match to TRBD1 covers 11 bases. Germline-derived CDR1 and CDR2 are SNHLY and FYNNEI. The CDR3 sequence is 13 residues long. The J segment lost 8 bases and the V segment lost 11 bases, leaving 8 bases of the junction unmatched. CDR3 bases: TGTGCCGGAAGGACAGGGGGCGGGGATGAGCAGTTCTTC. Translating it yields CAGRTGGGDEQFF.

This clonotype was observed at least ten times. The CDR3 sequence: CASSLYSGGGYGYTF. The CDR3 nucleotides read TGTGCCAGCAGCTTATACTCCGGGGGCGGCTATGGCTACACCTTC. The chain combines TRBV7-2 with TRBJ1-2; possibly TRBD1 for D (6 bases). This CDR3 comprises 15 residues. Germline assignment: CDR1 SGHTA and CDR2 FQGNSA. Trimming left V 2 bases short and J 4 bases short, with 14 bases between.

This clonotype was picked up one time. The CDR3 DNA reads as TGCAGCGACGGGACAGGGAGGGACACTGAAGCTTTCTTT. Encoded protein: CSDGTGRDTEAFF. The V call is TRBV29-1, the J call TRBJ1-1; TRBD1 agrees at 9 bases. This CDR3 comprises 13 residues. The germline V gene encodes CDR1 SQVTM and CDR2 ANQGSEA. Trimming cost V 7 bases and J 3 bases; bases outside gene matches: 6.

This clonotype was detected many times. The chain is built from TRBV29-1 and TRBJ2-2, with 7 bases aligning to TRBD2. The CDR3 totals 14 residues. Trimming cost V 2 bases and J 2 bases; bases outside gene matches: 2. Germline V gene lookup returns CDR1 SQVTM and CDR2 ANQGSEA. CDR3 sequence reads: CSVERTSNTGELFF. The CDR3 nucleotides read TGCAGCGTTGAAAGGACTAGTAACACCGGGGAGCTGTTTTTT.

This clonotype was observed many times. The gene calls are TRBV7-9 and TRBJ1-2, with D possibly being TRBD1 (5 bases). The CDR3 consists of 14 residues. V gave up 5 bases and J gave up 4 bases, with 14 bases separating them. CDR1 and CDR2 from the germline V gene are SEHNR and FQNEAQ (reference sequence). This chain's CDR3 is CASSPTEEGYGYTF. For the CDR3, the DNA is TGTGCCAGCAGCCCGACAGAAGAAGGCTATGGCTACACCTTC.

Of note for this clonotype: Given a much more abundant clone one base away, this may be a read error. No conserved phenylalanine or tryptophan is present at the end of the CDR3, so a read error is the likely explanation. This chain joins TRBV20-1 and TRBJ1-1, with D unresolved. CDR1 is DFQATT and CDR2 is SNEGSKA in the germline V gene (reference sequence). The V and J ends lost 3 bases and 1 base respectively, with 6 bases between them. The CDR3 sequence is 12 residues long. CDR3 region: CSARGRNTEAFL. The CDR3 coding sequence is TGCAGTGCTAGGGGGAGGAACACTGAAGCTTTCCTT.

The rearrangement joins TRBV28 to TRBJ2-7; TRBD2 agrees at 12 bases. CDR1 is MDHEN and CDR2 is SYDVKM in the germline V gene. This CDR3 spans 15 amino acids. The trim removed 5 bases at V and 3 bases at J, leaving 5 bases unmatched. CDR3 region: CASSGPSGRDYEQYF. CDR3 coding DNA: TGTGCCAGCAGTGGGCCTAGCGGGAGGGACTACGAGCAGTACTTC.

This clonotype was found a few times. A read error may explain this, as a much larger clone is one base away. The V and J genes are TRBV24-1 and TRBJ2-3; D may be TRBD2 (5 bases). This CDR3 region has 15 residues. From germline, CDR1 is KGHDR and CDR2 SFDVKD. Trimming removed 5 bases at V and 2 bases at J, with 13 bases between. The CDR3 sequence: CATSASQRSTDTQYF. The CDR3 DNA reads TGTGCCACCAGTGCTAGCCAGCGCTCCACAGATACGCAGTATTTT.

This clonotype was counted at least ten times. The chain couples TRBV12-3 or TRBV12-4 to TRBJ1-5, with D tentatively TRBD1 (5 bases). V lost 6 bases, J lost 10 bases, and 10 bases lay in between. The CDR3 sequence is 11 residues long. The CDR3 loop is CASRDQGPQHF. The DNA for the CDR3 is TGTGCCAGCAGAGACCAGGGCCCCCAGCATTTT.

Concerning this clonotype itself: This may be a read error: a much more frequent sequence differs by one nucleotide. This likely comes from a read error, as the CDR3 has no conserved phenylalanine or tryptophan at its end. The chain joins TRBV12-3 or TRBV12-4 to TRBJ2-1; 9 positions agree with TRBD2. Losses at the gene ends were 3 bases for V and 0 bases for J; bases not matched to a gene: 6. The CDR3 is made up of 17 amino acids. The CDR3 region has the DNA TGTGCCAGCAGTTTGGTTAGCGGGGGCTTCTCCTACAATGAGCAGTTCCTC. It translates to CASSLVSGGFSYNEQFL.

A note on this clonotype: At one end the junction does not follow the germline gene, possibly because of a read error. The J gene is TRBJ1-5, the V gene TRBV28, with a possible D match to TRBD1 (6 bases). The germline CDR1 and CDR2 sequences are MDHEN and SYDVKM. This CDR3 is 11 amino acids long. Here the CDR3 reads CASRGGGPRHF. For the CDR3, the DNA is TGTGCCAGCAGAGGGGGTGGGCCCCGGCATTTT.

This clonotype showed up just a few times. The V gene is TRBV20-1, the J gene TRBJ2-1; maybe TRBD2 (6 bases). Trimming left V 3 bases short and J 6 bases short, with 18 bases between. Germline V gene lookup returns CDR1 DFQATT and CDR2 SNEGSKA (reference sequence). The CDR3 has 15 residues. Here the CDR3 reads CSARGPLGGSNEQFF. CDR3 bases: TGCAGTGCTAGGGGGCCTTTGGGAGGTAGCAATGAGCAGTTCTTC.

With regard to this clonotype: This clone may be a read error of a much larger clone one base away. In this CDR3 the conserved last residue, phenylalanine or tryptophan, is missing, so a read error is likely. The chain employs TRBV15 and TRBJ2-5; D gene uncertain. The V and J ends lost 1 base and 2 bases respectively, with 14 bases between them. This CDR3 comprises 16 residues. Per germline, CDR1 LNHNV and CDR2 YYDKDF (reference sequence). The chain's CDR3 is CATSRALKTKQETQYL. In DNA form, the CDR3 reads TGTGCCACCAGCAGAGCCTTAAAAACAAAGCAAGAGACCCAGTACCTC.

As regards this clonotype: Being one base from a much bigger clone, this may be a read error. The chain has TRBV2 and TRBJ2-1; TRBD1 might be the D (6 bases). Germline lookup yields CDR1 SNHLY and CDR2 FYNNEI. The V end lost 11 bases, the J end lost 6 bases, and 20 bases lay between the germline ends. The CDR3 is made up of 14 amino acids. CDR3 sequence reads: CACLSRDKVNEQFF. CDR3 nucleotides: TGTGCCTGCCTCTCTCGGGACAAAGTCAATGAGCAGTTCTTC.

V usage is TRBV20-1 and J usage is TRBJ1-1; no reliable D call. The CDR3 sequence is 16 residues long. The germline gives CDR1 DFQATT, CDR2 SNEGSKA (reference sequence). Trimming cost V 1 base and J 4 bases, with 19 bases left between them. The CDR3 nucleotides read TGCAGTGCTAGAGCCGACCTGAGGTTGACGAGCACTGAAGCTTTCTTT. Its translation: CSARADLRLTSTEAFF.